This entry lists 6 T cell receptor beta chains sequenced from one sample in a study of cytotoxic CD8 clonotypes in ibrutinib-treated CLL. Sequenced by immunoSEQ multiplex PCR; TCRdb stores in-frame clones only, minus some. This table holds about 310,000 clones, roughly 80% found once. Here the sequenced sample was PBMCs, taken before ibrutinib treatment. All receptors come from a human donor with chronic lymphocytic leukemia.

The genes are TRBV11-1 and TRBJ1-2; D is unclear. This CDR3 comprises 13 residues. Germline-derived CDR1 and CDR2 are SGHAT and FQDESV (reference sequence). V was cut by 2 bases and J by 4 bases, with 8 bases left in between. The CDR3 here is CASSLYPSYGYTF. CDR3 bases: TGTGCCAGCAGCTTATACCCGAGCTATGGCTACACCTTC.

V usage is TRBV7-6 and J usage is TRBJ1-4, with D perhaps matching TRBD1 (5 bases). The CDR3 length is 18 residues. Trimming took off 5 bases at V and 4 bases at J, with 23 bases between the two ends. CDR1 is SGHVS, CDR2 FNYEAQ, per germline. The CDR3 sequence: CASSRTPMGWNNNEKLFF. For the CDR3, the DNA is TGTGCCAGCAGCCGGACACCGATGGGTTGGAACAATAATGAAAAACTGTTTTTT.

This clone was seen a few times. J is TRBJ2-1 and V is TRBV7-3; 7 bases line up with TRBD2. The CDR3 runs to 15 residues. V lost 5 bases, J lost 7 bases, and 11 bases stayed unmatched. CDR1 and CDR2 (germline): SGHTA, FQGTGA. The CDR3 DNA sequence: TGTGCCAGCAGCCCTACGGGGCTAGCGGAGAATGAGCAGTTCTTC. It codes for CASSPTGLAENEQFF.

This sequence joins TRBV6-5 and TRBJ2-7; D uncertain. Trimming shortened V by 2 bases and J by 3 bases, and 8 bases separated the two germline ends. Germline V gene sequence: CDR1 MNHEY, CDR2 SVGAGI. This CDR3 has 13 residues. The DNA of the CDR3 is TGTGCCAGCAGTTACGTGCAGTACTACGAGCAGTACTTC. Translated, it gives CASSYVQYYEQYF.

This sequence joins TRBV30 and TRBJ1-1, with TRBD1 matching 7 bases. Looked up from germline, CDR1 is GTSNPN and CDR2 is SVGIG (reference sequence). This CDR3 spans 15 amino acids. J lost 0 bases, V lost 2 bases, and 6 bases had no gene match. DNA of the CDR3: TGTGCCTGGAGTCCACCGGACAGGATGAACACTGAAGCTTTCTTT. Protein: CAWSPPDRMNTEAFF. Variable domain in full (rest from reference TRBV30 and TRBJ1-1): SQTIHQWPATLVQPVGSPLSLECTVEGTSNPNLYWYRQAAGRGLQLLFYSVGIGQISSEVPQNLSASRPQDRQFILSSKKLLLSDSGFYLCAWSPPDRMNTEAFFGQGTRLTVV.

This chain joins TRBV4-2 and TRBJ2-1, with 11 bases that match TRBD2. Germline trimming cut 7 bases from V and 6 bases from J; bases unmatched to any gene: 8. The V gene's germline CDR1 is LGHNA and CDR2 YNFKEQ. The CDR3 is 15 residues long. CDR3 nucleotides: TGTGCCAGCACCTTTAGCGGGAGGGACGGCAATGAGCAGTTCTTC. Translating gives CASTFSGRDGNEQFF.